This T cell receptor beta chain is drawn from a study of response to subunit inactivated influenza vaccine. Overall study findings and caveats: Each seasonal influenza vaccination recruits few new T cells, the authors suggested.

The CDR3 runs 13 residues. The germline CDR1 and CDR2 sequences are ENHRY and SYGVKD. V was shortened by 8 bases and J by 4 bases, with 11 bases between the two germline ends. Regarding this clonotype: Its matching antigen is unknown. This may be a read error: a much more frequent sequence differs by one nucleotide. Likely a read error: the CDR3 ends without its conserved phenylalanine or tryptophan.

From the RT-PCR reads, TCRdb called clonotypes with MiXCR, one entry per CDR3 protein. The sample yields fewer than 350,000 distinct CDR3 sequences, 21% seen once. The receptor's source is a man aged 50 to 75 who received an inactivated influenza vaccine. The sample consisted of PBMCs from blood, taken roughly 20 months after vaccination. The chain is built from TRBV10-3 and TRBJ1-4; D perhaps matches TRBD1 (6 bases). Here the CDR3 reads CAIRTDSNEKLFI. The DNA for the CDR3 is TGTGCCATCCGGACAGACAGTAATGAAAAACTGTTTATT.